This section outlines one T cell receptor beta chain sequence together with its context. CDR1 is LNHDA, CDR2 SQIVND, per germline (reference sequence). This CDR3 has 15 residues. With 7 bases removed from V and 6 bases from J, the gap between germline ends came to 16 bases. Per the study methods: Amplification with reference gene primers provided the estimates of nucleated cell counts. Using immunoSEQ multiplex PCR, the repertoire was profiled, and TCRdb retains in-frame clones only, with some absent. The V and J calls and clone size are taken from that table; D and trimming were inferred from the DNA. Here the sample spans almost 350,000 clones, roughly 89% being singletons. The data derive from a study of blood T cell repertoires in COVID-19.

Sequences were obtained from peripheral blood. The receptor was derived from a woman aged 55-69 years with COVID-19, enrolled during active disease. The chain recombines TRBV19 with TRBJ1-6; maybe TRBD1 (6 bases). The CDR3 region has the DNA TGTGCCAGTAAGAGAGGACAGACCCTTAATTCACCCCTCCACTTT. Translated: CASKRGQTLNSPLHF.